The sample holds many counts of the clone carrying this T cell receptor (beta chain). Its antigen remains unidentified. The record originates from a study of T cells in Graves' hyperthyroidism and ophthalmopathy. The TCR beta CDR3 regions underwent amplification using RNA transcripts as the source. The HTBI primer set drove a first-round RT-PCR of the TCR CDR3. MiXCR was run by TCRdb on the multiplex PCR reads, yielding one entry per CDR3 protein. The sample contains roughly 290,000 distinct CDR3 sequences, 10% to 15% of which appear only once. Findings of the study overall: Blood also held most thyroid clonotypes expanded beyond 0.001.

The sequenced material came from blood. This TCR was recovered from a woman aged 25 to 39 with Graves' hyperthyroidism that later progressed to Graves' ophthalmopathy.

As DNA, the CDR3 is TGTGCCAGCTCATGGGGACAGGGACCCTCCTACGAGCAGTACTTC. This codes for CASSWGQGPSYEQYF. The chain uses TRBV18 and TRBJ2-7; 9 positions match TRBD1. The CDR3 contains 15 residues. Germline V CDR1 and CDR2: KGHSH, LQKENI. J was trimmed by 0 bases and V by 5 bases; bases with no gene match: 5.